These 18 T cell receptor beta chains were sequenced from one sample in a study of T cell clonotyping in hematopoietic cell transplantation. Only in-frame clones appear in the TCRdb table, and some are missing; sequencing was by immunoSEQ multiplex PCR. Here the sample spans under 30,000 clones, roughly 92% being singletons. Sample: PBMCs, taken 100 days after allogeneic stem cell transplant. The receptor set was obtained from a female patient aged 50 to 60 who had an allogeneic stem cell transplant from a related donor, so the T cells may come from the graft donor. Some clones in this sample may be carry-over from other donors' samples.

This rearrangement joins TRBV2 to TRBJ1-6; the match to TRBD1 covers 7 bases. The CDR3 loop spans 14 amino acids. Trimming cost V 6 bases and J 4 bases; bases outside gene matches: 3. CDR1 is SNHLY and CDR2 is FYNNEI in the germline V gene. The CDR3 reads CASRPGQYNSPLHF. The CDR3 bases are TGTGCCAGCAGACCGGGACAGTATAATTCACCCCTCCACTTT.

This clone was detected only a few times. The V gene is TRBV5-1, the J gene TRBJ1-6, with D perhaps TRBD1 (5 bases). Trimming cost V 0 bases and J 7 bases, with 14 bases left between them. This CDR3 spans 16 amino acids. Germline CDR1 and CDR2: SGHRS and YFSETQ. This CDR3 reads CASSLGQGSANSPLHF. The CDR3 nucleotides are TGCGCCAGCAGCTTGGGGCAGGGAAGTGCCAATTCACCCCTCCACTTT.

The chain joins TRBV6-1 to TRBJ2-7; D is possibly TRBD2 (6 bases). Germline-derived CDR1 and CDR2 are MNHNS and SASEGT. CDR3 length: 14 amino acids. V lost 6 bases to trimming and J lost 3 bases, with 15 bases between them. CDR3 loop: CASRVGGTRYEQYF. In nucleotides, the CDR3 is TGTGCCAGCAGAGTCGGAGGGACTCGCTACGAGCAGTACTTC.

This clone has just a few counts. This chain links TRBV4-3 with TRBJ1-5, with D hard to call. The germline V gene has CDR1 LGHNA and CDR2 YSLEER. The CDR3 consists of 13 residues. Trimming removed 0 bases from V and 9 bases from J, with 9 bases in between. CDR3 DNA: TGCGCCAGCAGCCAAGATACGGGTGGGCCCCAGCATTTT. It translates to CASSQDTGGPQHF.

The V and J genes are TRBV10-3 and TRBJ2-1, with 9 bases matching TRBD1. V lost 6 bases to trimming and J lost 8 bases; unmatched junction nucleotides: 11. CDR3 size: 15 residues. The germline CDR1 and CDR2 sequences are ENHRY and SYGVKD. The DNA for the CDR3 is TGTGCCATCAGAGACTTCACAGGGGGCAGGGATGAGCAGTTCTTC. Translating gives CAIRDFTGGRDEQFF.

This clone was recorded a few times. This rearrangement joins TRBV6-6 to TRBJ1-1; D perhaps matches TRBD1 (5 bases). Trimming removed 7 bases at V and 11 bases at J, with 17 bases between. The germline V gene encodes CDR1 MNHNY and CDR2 SVGAGI (reference sequence). This CDR3 contains 12 residues. As DNA, the CDR3 is TGTGCCAGCATAGGGTTATCAGGGATTGCTTTCTTT. Amino acid sequence: CASIGLSGIAFF.

This clone was seen a single time. The J gene is TRBJ2-5, the V gene TRBV5-1, with D possibly matching TRBD1 (6 bases). Germline CDR1 is SGHRS and CDR2 is YFSETQ. Trimming pared 8 bases from V and 2 bases from J, leaving 13 bases between. The CDR3 extends over 13 amino acids. CDR3 in amino acids: CASSPGQQETQYF. CDR3 DNA: TGCGCCAGTTCACCGGGACAACAAGAGACCCAGTACTTC. The whole variable domain, filled in from reference TRBV5-1 and TRBJ2-5, reads KAGVTQTPRYLIKTRGQQVTLSCSPISGHRSVSWYQQTPGQGLQFLFEYFSETQRNKGNFPGRFSGRQFSNSRSEMNVSTLELGDSALYLCASSPGQQETQYFGPGTRLLVL.

The chain employs TRBV27 and TRBJ1-2, with 7 bases lining up with TRBD1. This CDR3 spans 14 amino acids. The J segment lost 12 bases and the V segment lost 2 bases, leaving 12 bases of the junction unmatched. Germline loops: CDR1 MNHEY, CDR2 SMNVEV (reference sequence). The CDR3 DNA is TGTGCCAGCAGTTTAAAAATGGACAGGAATGACCACACCTTC. Protein sequence: CASSLKMDRNDHTF.

V is TRBV10-3 and J is TRBJ2-7, with a weak D call TRBD1 (6 bases). The CDR3 covers 14 residues. Germline V gives CDR1 ENHRY, CDR2 SYGVKD. V was cut by 2 bases and J by 3 bases, with 11 bases left in between. DNA for the CDR3: TGTGCCATCAGTGAGGAGGGCAGGGGCTACGAGCAGTACTTC. This encodes CAISEEGRGYEQYF.

This sequence joins TRBV7-9 and TRBJ2-2; D is perhaps TRBD2 (6 bases). The CDR3 is 14 residues long. Trimming stripped 5 bases from V and 4 bases from J, with 11 bases between. CDR1 is SEHNR and CDR2 is FQNEAQ in the germline V gene (reference sequence). For the CDR3, the DNA is TGTGCCAGCAGCCGCGGGACGGGCACCGGGGAGCTGTTTTTT. As protein: CASSRGTGTGELFF.

This sequence joins TRBV5-1 and TRBJ1-1; 8 bases fit TRBD1. The germline gives CDR1 SGHRS, CDR2 YFSETQ. The CDR3 sequence is 14 residues long. Germline trimming cut 4 bases from V and 8 bases from J; bases unmatched to any gene: 10. The CDR3 nucleotides are TGCGCCAGCAGCACAGGACAGGGATCCCCAGAAGCTTTCTTT. Translating gives CASSTGQGSPEAFF.

This clone was picked up one time. This chain connects TRBV7-8 to TRBJ2-1; unclear D gene. This CDR3 contains 12 residues. V was cut by 5 bases and J by 9 bases, with 11 bases left in between. Germline V lookup: CDR1 SGHVS, CDR2 FQNEAQ. Here the CDR3 reads CASSQQWREQFF. The CDR3 DNA follows: TGTGCCAGCAGCCAGCAATGGCGTGAGCAGTTCTTC.

The rearrangement joins TRBV10-3 to TRBJ2-7; the match to TRBD2 covers 11 bases. V was pared by 0 bases and J by 3 bases, with 4 bases of the junction left unmatched. The CDR3 extends over 16 amino acids. Germline V gives CDR1 ENHRY, CDR2 SYGVKD. This CDR3 is CAISESKLAGVYEQYF. The DNA of the CDR3 is TGTGCCATCAGTGAGTCGAAACTAGCGGGAGTCTACGAGCAGTACTTC.

This chain links TRBV4-2 with TRBJ1-6; D not resolved. V lost 0 bases and J lost 7, with 13 bases in between. Per the germline V gene, CDR1 is LGHNA and CDR2 is YNFKEQ. This CDR3 has 16 amino acids. CDR3 in amino acids: CASSQDWGIPNSPLHF. CDR3 coding DNA: TGTGCCAGCAGCCAAGATTGGGGAATCCCAAATTCACCCCTCCACTTT.

The chain recombines TRBV27 with TRBJ2-1, with D tentatively TRBD1 (6 bases). The germline gives CDR1 MNHEY, CDR2 SMNVEV (reference sequence). The CDR3 runs to 17 residues. Trimming removed 6 bases from V and 4 bases from J, with 22 bases in between. The CDR3 loop is CASRDPGHSQIYNEQFF. CDR3 DNA: TGTGCCAGCAGGGATCCGGGACATTCTCAAATTTACAATGAGCAGTTCTTC.

The chain combines TRBV25-1 with TRBJ1-2; 7 positions agree with TRBD1. After removal of 0 bases from V and 8 bases from J, the junction contained 3 bases not matched to a gene. CDR3 length: 13 residues. CDR1 MGHDK and CDR2 SYGVNS come from the germline V gene. The CDR3 sequence is CASSEYRGGGYTF. CDR3 bases: TGTGCCAGCAGTGAATACAGGGGGGGAGGCTACACCTTC.

V gene TRBV10-3 combines with J gene TRBJ2-5; D possibly corresponds to TRBD2 (6 bases). Trimming removed 11 bases at V and 0 bases at J, with 10 bases between. There are 12 residues in the CDR3. The V gene's germline CDR1 is ENHRY and CDR2 SYGVKD. CDR3 coding DNA: TGTGCCTCTGGGGGGTACCAAGAGACCCAGTACTTC. Its protein product is CASGGYQETQYF.

This clone appeared once. The chain couples TRBV5-1 to TRBJ2-3, with 12 bases that match TRBD2. The trim removed 4 bases at V and 5 bases at J, leaving 2 bases unmatched. The CDR3 runs to 14 residues. Germline V gene sequence: CDR1 SGHRS, CDR2 YFSETQ. This CDR3 is CASSPSGGEDTQYF. The CDR3 nucleotides read TGCGCCAGCAGCCCTAGCGGGGGGGAAGATACGCAGTATTTT.